This TCR beta chain was obtained from a study of blood T cell repertoires in COVID-19. Whole-study context: PBMCs, B-cell-depleted T cells, or T cells provided the cDNA or gDNA that made up the material.

In germline, CDR1 is SGHRS, CDR2 YFSETQ. V was trimmed by 4 bases and J by 8 bases, leaving 10 bases between them. The CDR3 has 12 amino acids. Authors' methods: Amplification of reference gene primers provided the estimated nucleated cell counts. The assay was immunoSEQ multiplex PCR, and TCRdb's table has in-frame clones only and misses some. That table supplies the V and J calls and clone size; D and trimming were determined from the DNA. The sample shows some 70,000 clones, around 86% of them seen only once. The source material was peripheral blood. This chain joins TRBV5-1 and TRBJ2-1, with D tentatively TRBD2 (6 bases). The source of this sequence is a man aged 40-55 years with COVID-19, enrolled during active disease. The CDR3 sequence: CASSLTGDEQFF. In DNA, the CDR3 is TGCGCCAGCAGCCTGACGGGGGATGAGCAGTTCTTC.